The sample holds a few counts of the clone carrying this T cell receptor beta chain. Its antigen is currently unknown. A TCRbeta library incorporating unique molecular identifiers was prepared. From the PCR reads, TCRdb called clonotypes with MiXCR, one entry per CDR3 protein. This table holds some 440,000 distinct CDR3 sequences, around 15% found once. The V and J ends lost 0 bases and 7 bases, in that order; junction bases with no gene match: 8. The CDR3 loop spans 15 amino acids. Germline CDR1 reads MNHEY; CDR2 reads SVGAGI. The data stem from a study of T-cell reconstitution after alpha-beta-depleted transplantation in children. Findings and limits, study-wide: It was reported that alpha-beta T cells came from several hundred expanded graft clones (about two months after transplant).

This chain uses TRBV6-5 with TRBJ1-1; 7 bases map to TRBD1. This clonotype originated in a boy in the first two years of life who had a stem cell transplant for Wiskott-Aldrich syndrome, so the T cells may come from the graft donor. The sequencing used PBMCs, mostly from graft donor cells, collected 360 days after TCRalphabeta/CD19-depleted stem cell transplant. The CDR3 loop reads CASSYSKGARHEAFF. In DNA form, the CDR3 reads TGTGCCAGCAGTTACTCGAAGGGGGCGCGACATGAAGCTTTCTTT.